This T cell receptor beta chain was obtained from a study of blood T cell repertoires in COVID-19. Across the whole study: Specimens from acute and convalescent COVID-19 originated in the United States, Italy and Spain.

This CDR3 comprises 12 residues. The V gene's germline CDR1 is SGHTS and CDR2 YDEGEE. V gave up 2 bases and J gave up 5 bases, with 7 bases separating them. This table comes from immunoSEQ multiplex PCR, and its TCRdb copy is limited to in-frame clones, with some not included. Of approximately 170,000 clones listed, less than 90% are singletons. V and J are TRBV5-8 and TRBJ1-1, with D unresolved. The receptor's source is a woman between 65 and 79 years old with acute or convalescent COVID-19. Sequenced input: peripheral blood. The CDR3 here is CASSFTSTEAFF. For the CDR3, the DNA is TGTGCCAGCAGCTTCACCAGTACTGAAGCTTTCTTT.